The clone carrying this T cell receptor beta chain was found many times. No antigen is known for it. An oligonucleotide containing a UMI was ligated to the 3' end of TCR cDNA. Whole blood, over 2 ml, came from adult healthy volunteers. Unsorted total RNA, roughly 1 to 1,100 ng, was DNase treated before reverse transcription. This sample is drawn from a study of naive and memory T cell subsets. General study results and limits: The RNA method is potentially sensitive to activation and differentiation changes.

Four PCR rounds used nested alpha and beta constant region primers plus the SP2 primer. Alpha and beta constant region primers primed reverse transcription for blood and skin samples. TCRdb called the 5' RACE reads again in MiXCR, with one record for every CDR3 protein. The sample lists 57,000 or so distinct CDR3 sequences; more than 7% were seen once. Trimming left V 3 bases short and J 7 bases short, with 12 bases between. The germline gives CDR1 DFQATT, CDR2 SNEGSKA (reference sequence). The CDR3 runs to 12 residues. The sequence came from a male donor in good health. V and J are TRBV20-1 and TRBJ1-1; unclear D gene. In nucleotides, the CDR3 is TGCAGTGCTAGTTTATTGAGGTTTGAAGCTTTCTTT. This sequence encodes CSASLLRFEAFF.